The 13 T cell receptor beta chains listed next were all sequenced from one sample in a study of a mutant IDH1 vaccine in newly diagnosed glioma. The assay was immunoSEQ multiplex PCR, and TCRdb's table has in-frame clones only and misses some. The repertoire holds roughly 50,000 clones, with 80% to 90% as singletons. Sample time point: baseline, week 1 (first vaccination visit). The treatment is: pre-vaccination baseline after standard-of-care therapy. The sample consisted of PBMCs, taken from a glioma patient treated with radiotherapy, temozolomide or both. Receptors were obtained from a man aged 18-30 years with glioma.

The table lists this clone with a count of one. This chain connects TRBV18 to TRBJ2-5; 10 bases map to TRBD2. Unmatched junction bases numbered 5, after V lost 0 bases and J lost 4 bases. Per the germline V gene, CDR1 is KGHSH and CDR2 is LQKENI. The length of the CDR3 is 16 residues. The CDR3 bases are TGTGCCAGCTCACCACCGGGACTAGCGTTTGTAGAGACCCAGTACTTC. Translated, it gives CASSPPGLAFVETQYF.

The CDR3 sequence is CALHSGRNTEAFF. CDR3 DNA: TGTGCCCTACATTCAGGGAGGAACACTGAAGCTTTCTTT. The chain is built from TRBV6-6 and TRBJ1-1; D is perhaps TRBD1 (5 bases). V gave up 11 bases and J gave up 1 base, with 14 bases separating them. Germline V gene sequence: CDR1 MNHNY, CDR2 SVGAGI (reference sequence). The CDR3 loop spans 13 amino acids.

The V and J genes are TRBV5-1 and TRBJ2-4, with 9 positions matching TRBD1. The CDR3 runs to 15 residues. J was trimmed by 4 bases and V by 4 bases; bases with no gene match: 6. CDR1 and CDR2 (germline): SGHRS, YFSETQ. DNA for the CDR3: TGCGCCAGCAGCGTCTCAGGGACAGGGAAAAACATTCAGTACTTC. Residues: CASSVSGTGKNIQYF. Complete variable domain (other parts from reference TRBV5-1 and TRBJ2-4): KAGVTQTPRYLIKTRGQQVTLSCSPISGHRSVSWYQQTPGQGLQFLFEYFSETQRNKGNFPGRFSGRQFSNSRSEMNVSTLELGDSALYLCASSVSGTGKNIQYFGAGTRLSVL.

V and J are TRBV27 and TRBJ2-7; no firm D call. V was trimmed by 5 bases and J by 7 bases, leaving 15 bases between them. Germline assignment: CDR1 MNHEY and CDR2 SMNVEV (reference sequence). The CDR3 consists of 13 residues. The CDR3 nucleotides are TGTGCCAGCAGTCCGCGCGGTGCAGATGAGCAGTACTTC. Its translation is CASSPRGADEQYF.

The chain carries TRBV4-2 and TRBJ2-3; D gene unclear. This CDR3 is built from 14 residues. Germline CDR1 is LGHNA and CDR2 is YNFKEQ. V lost 0 bases and J 5 bases, leaving 9 bases between the germline ends. The CDR3 loop is CASSQDGKGDTQYF. The CDR3 coding sequence is TGTGCCAGCAGCCAAGATGGCAAGGGAGATACGCAGTATTTT.

The gene calls are TRBV7-2 and TRBJ1-1, with no clear D. The germline CDR1 and CDR2 sequences are SGHTA and FQGNSA. The length of the CDR3 is 16 residues. The V and J ends lost 1 base and 2 bases respectively, with 14 bases between them. The DNA of the CDR3 is TGTGCCAGCAGCTTAGGGGCACGAACTCTAAACACTGAAGCTTTCTTT. This gives the protein CASSLGARTLNTEAFF.

This chain joins TRBV4-3 and TRBJ2-1, with 10 bases that match TRBD2. With 4 bases clipped from V and 3 bases from J, the junction kept 6 bases outside the gene matches. This CDR3 spans 16 amino acids. Germline V lookup: CDR1 LGHNA, CDR2 YSLEER. The CDR3 DNA follows: TGCGCCAGCAGCCGAGGCCTAGCGGGAGTCTACAATGAGCAGTTCTTC. Protein sequence: CASSRGLAGVYNEQFF.

V gene TRBV5-1 combines with J gene TRBJ1-1; D ambiguous. Germline-derived CDR1 and CDR2 are SGHRS and YFSETQ. V was shortened by 0 bases and J by 4 bases, with 7 bases between the two germline ends. This CDR3 is built from 13 residues. This CDR3 is CASSLEGGTEAFF. CDR3 DNA: TGCGCCAGCAGCTTGGAGGGAGGCACTGAAGCTTTCTTT.

The rearrangement joins TRBV6-5 to TRBJ1-1; tentatively, D is TRBD1 (6 bases). The CDR3 extends over 16 amino acids. Per germline, CDR1 MNHEY and CDR2 SVGAGI. The V gene lost 0 bases and the J gene lost 6 bases, with 17 bases spanning the gap. The CDR3 DNA sequence: TGTGCCAGCAGTTACTCTCTAGCTACAGGGTACGCTGAAGCTTTCTTT. It specifies CASSYSLATGYAEAFF.

CDR3 in amino acids: CASSVSAGINEQYF. The CDR3, as DNA: TGTGCCAGCAGCGTATCGGCGGGAATAAACGAGCAGTACTTC. The chain employs TRBV9 and TRBJ2-7; TRBD2 is a possible D gene (6 bases). The ends were cut back, 1 base at V and 5 bases at J, with 13 bases in the middle. From germline, CDR1 is SGDLS and CDR2 YYNGEE. CDR3 length: 14 amino acids.

The chain has TRBV9 and TRBJ1-1; tentative D call: TRBD1 (6 bases). Germline V gene data show CDR1 as SGDLS and CDR2 as YYNGEE. This CDR3 contains 11 residues. V lost 4 bases, J lost 9 bases, and 10 bases lay in between. The CDR3 DNA reads as TGTGCCAGCAGCCACGGACAGCAAGCTTTCTTT. This encodes CASSHGQQAFF.

This clone was found a few times. This chain connects TRBV30 to TRBJ1-5; D remains ambiguous. The CDR3 length is 13 residues. Germline values: CDR1 GTSNPN, CDR2 SVGIG (reference sequence). V was cut by 1 base and J by 3 bases, with 7 bases left in between. The CDR3 here is CAWSAGDNQPQHF. CDR3 nucleotides: TGTGCCTGGAGTGCAGGAGACAATCAGCCCCAGCATTTT.

This chain joins TRBV18 and TRBJ1-1; no reliable D call. This CDR3 is 14 amino acids long. Trimming removed 2 bases from V and 0 bases from J, with 7 bases in between. Germline CDR1 is KGHSH and CDR2 is LQKENI. The CDR3, as DNA: TGTGCCAGCTCACCAGGCTTGATGAACACTGAAGCTTTCTTT. This encodes CASSPGLMNTEAFF.